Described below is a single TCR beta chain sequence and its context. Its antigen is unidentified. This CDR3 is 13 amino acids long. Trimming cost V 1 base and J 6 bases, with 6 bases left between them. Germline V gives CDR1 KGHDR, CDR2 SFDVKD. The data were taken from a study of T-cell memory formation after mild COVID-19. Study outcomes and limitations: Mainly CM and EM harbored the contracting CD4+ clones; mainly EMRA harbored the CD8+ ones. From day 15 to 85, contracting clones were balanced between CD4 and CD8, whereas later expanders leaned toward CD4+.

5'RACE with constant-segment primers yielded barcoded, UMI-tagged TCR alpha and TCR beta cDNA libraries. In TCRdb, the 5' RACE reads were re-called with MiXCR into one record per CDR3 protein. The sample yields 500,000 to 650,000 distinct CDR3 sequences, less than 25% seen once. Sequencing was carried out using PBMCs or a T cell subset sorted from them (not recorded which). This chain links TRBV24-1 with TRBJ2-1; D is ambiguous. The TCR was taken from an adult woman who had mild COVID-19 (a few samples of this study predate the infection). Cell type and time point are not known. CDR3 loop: CATSDLASNEQFF. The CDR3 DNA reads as TGTGCCACCAGTGATTTAGCCAGCAATGAGCAGTTCTTC.